This T cell receptor beta chain was captured by sequencing in a study of shared clonotypes between healthy human individuals. On the study more broadly: A donor's plate count was three for CD4 naive and three for CD4 memory; CD8 naive had two and CD8 memory one. Findings of the study overall: In several donors, about 5% of naive CD4 clonotypes appeared in common.

Naive CD8 cells lacked CD45RO and underwent positive selection for CCR7, leaving out terminally differentiated effector memory CD45RA+ cells. Study donors comprised healthy, HIV-negative adults devoid of recent acute infection or vaccination. All participating donors were Caucasian adults from Nashville, Tennessee. Repertoires were generated with immunoSEQ multiplex PCR, while TCRdb's copy carries only in-frame clones and drops some. The repertoire consists of some 1,900,000 clones, with roughly 95% occurring once and the leading ten covering 0.95% to 1.5%. The germline CDR1 and CDR2 sequences are SEHNR and FQNEAQ (reference sequence). V was trimmed by 1 base and J by 1 base, leaving 14 bases between them. The CDR3 is made up of 16 amino acids. For this clone: What it binds is unknown.

The clonotype comes from a man aged 18 to 30 in good health. The genes are TRBV7-9 and TRBJ2-7; D gene ambiguous. The sequenced sample consisted of naive CD8+ T cells sorted from blood. The CDR3 here is CASSLGESPMSYEQYF. CDR3 nucleotides: TGTGCCAGCAGCTTAGGGGAATCCCCCATGTCCTACGAGCAGTACTTC. Combining the CDR3 with reference TRBV7-9 and TRBJ2-7 gives the whole variable domain DTGVSQNPRHKITKRGQNVTFRCDPISEHNRLYWYRQTLGQGPEFLTYFQNEAQLEKSRLLSDRFSAERPKGSFSTLEIQRTEQGDSAMYLCASSLGESPMSYEQYFGPGTRLTVT.